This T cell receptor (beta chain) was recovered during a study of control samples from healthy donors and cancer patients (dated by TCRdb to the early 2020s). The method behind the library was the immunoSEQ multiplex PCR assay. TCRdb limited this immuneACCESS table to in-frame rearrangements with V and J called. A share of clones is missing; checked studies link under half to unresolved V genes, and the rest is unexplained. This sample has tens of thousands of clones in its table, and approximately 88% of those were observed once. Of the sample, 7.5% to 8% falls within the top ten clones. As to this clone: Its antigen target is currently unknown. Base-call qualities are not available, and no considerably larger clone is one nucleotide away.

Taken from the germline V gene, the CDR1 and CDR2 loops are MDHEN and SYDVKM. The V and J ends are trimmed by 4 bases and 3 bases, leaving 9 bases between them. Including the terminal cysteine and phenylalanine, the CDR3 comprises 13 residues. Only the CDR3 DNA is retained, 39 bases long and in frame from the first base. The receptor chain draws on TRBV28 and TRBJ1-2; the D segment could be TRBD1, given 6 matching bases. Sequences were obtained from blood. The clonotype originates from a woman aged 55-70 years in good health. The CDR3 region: CASSYGQHYGYTF. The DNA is TGTGCCAGCAGTTATGGACAGCACTATGGCTACACCTTC.